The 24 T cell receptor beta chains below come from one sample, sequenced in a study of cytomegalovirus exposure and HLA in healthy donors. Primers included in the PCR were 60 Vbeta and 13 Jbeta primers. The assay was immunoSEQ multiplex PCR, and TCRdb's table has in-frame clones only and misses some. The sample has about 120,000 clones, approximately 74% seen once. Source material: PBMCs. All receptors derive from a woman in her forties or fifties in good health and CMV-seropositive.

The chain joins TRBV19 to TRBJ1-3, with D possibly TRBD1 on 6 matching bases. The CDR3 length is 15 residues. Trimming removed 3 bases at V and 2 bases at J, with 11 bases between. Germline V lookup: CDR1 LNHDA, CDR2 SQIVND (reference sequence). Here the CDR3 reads CASSIQGQPGNTIYF. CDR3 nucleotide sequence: TGTGCCAGTAGTATTCAGGGACAACCTGGAAACACCATATATTTT.

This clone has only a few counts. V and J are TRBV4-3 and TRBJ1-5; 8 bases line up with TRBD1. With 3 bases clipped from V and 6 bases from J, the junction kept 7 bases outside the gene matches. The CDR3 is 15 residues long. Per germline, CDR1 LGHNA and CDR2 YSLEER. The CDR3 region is CASSQGRGRGQPQHF. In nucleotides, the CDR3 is TGCGCCAGCAGCCAGGGCAGGGGGCGCGGTCAGCCCCAGCATTTT.

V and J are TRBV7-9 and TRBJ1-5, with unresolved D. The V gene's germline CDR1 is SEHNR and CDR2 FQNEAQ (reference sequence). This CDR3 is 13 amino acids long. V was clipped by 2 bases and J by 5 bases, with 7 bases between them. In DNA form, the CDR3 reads TGTGCCAGCAGCTTATTGGGCGATCAGCCCCAGCATTTT. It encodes CASSLLGDQPQHF.

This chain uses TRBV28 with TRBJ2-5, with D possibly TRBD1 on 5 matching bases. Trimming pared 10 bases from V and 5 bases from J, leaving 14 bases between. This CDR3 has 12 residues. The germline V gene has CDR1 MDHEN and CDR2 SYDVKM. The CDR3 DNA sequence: TGTGCCACGGTAGGGGATTTGGAGACCCAGTACTTC. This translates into CATVGDLETQYF. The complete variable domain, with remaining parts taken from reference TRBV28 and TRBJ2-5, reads DVKVTQSSRYLVKRTGEKVFLECVQDMDHENMFWYRQDPGLGLRLIYFSYDVKMKEKGDIPEGYSVSREKKERFSLILESASTNQTSMYLCATVGDLETQYFGPGTRLLVL.

The CDR3 here is CASRVGTVGQPQHF. The CDR3 coding sequence is TGTGCCAGCAGAGTAGGGACAGTAGGTCAGCCCCAGCATTTT. The gene calls are TRBV2 and TRBJ1-5; 7 positions match TRBD1. CDR1 is SNHLY and CDR2 is FYNNEI in the germline V gene. This CDR3 region has 14 residues. Trimming cost V 6 bases and J 6 bases; bases outside gene matches: 8.

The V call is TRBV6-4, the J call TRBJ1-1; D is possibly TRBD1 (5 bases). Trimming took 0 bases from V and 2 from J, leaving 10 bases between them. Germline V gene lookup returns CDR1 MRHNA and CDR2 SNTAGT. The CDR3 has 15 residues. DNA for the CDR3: TGTGCCAGCAGTGACTCGGCAGGGCCAAACACTGAAGCTTTCTTT. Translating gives CASSDSAGPNTEAFF.

CDR3 loop: CASSMGQGFTEAFF. CDR3 in DNA: TGTGCCAGTAGTATGGGACAGGGGTTCACTGAAGCTTTCTTT. The chain is built from TRBV19 and TRBJ1-1; 10 bases fit TRBD1. CDR3 size: 14 residues. The V and J ends lost 3 bases and 4 bases, in that order; junction bases with no gene match: 2. Germline CDR1 LNHDA, CDR2 SQIVND (reference sequence).

CDR3 coding DNA: TGTGCCAGCAGTTCCCCAATACAGGGGAATGAGCAGTTCTTC. This codes for CASSSPIQGNEQFF. This chain joins TRBV28 and TRBJ2-1; 7 positions agree with TRBD1. Per germline, CDR1 MDHEN and CDR2 SYDVKM. The V segment lost 4 bases and the J segment 7 bases; nucleotides outside the gene matches: 7. CDR3 length equals 14 residues.

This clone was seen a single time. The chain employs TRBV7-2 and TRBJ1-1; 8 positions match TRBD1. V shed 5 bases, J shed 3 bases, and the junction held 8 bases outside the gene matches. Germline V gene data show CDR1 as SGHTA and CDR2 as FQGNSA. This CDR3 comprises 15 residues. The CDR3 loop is CASSVQPGQDTEAFF. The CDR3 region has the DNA TGTGCCAGCAGCGTACAACCGGGACAGGACACTGAAGCTTTCTTT.

CDR3 coding DNA: TGTGCCAGCAGCCCCCCGGGACAGGGGTATGAGCAGTTCTTC. Protein: CASSPPGQGYEQFF. The chain carries TRBV7-2 and TRBJ2-1; TRBD1 matches at 10 bases. The germline CDR1 and CDR2 sequences are SGHTA and FQGNSA. CDR3 length: 14 amino acids. Trimming at V came to 5 bases and at J to 8 bases, leaving 6 bases not matched to a gene.

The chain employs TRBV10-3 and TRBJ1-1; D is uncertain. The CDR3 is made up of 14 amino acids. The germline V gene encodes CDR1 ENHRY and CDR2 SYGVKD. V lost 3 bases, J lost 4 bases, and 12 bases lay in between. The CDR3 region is CAISDPNVATEAFF. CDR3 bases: TGTGCCATCAGTGATCCGAATGTGGCCACTGAAGCTTTCTTT.

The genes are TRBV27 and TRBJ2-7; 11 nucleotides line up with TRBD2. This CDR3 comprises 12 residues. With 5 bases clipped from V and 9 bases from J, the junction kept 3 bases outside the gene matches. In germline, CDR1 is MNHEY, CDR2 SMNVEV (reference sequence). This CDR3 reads CASSVAGGSQYF. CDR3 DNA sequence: TGTGCCAGCAGTGTAGCGGGAGGGTCGCAGTACTTC.

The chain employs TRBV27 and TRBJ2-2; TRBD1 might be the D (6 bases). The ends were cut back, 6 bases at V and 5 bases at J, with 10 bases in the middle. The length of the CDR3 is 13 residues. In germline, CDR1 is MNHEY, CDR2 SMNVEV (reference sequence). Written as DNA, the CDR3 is TGTGCCAGCAGCCTACAGGGAACCGGGGAGCTGTTTTTT. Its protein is CASSLQGTGELFF.

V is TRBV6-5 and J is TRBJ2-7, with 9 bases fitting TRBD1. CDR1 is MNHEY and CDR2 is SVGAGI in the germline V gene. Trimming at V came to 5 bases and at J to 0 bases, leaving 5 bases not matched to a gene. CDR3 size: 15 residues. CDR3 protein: CASSRAGQGSYEQYF. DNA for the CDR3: TGTGCCAGCAGTCGAGCGGGACAGGGCTCCTACGAGCAGTACTTC.

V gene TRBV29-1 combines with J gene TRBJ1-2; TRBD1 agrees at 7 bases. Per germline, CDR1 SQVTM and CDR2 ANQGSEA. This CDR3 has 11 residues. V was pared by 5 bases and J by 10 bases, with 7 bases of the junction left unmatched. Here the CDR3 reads CSVFRQGDYTF. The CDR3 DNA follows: TGCAGCGTTTTTAGACAGGGCGACTACACCTTC. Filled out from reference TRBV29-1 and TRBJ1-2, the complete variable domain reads SAVISQKPSRDICQRGTSLTIQCQVDSQVTMMFWYRQQPGQSLTLIATANQGSEATYESGFVIDKFPISRPNLTFSTLTVSNMSPEDSSIYLCSVFRQGDYTFGSGTRLTVV.

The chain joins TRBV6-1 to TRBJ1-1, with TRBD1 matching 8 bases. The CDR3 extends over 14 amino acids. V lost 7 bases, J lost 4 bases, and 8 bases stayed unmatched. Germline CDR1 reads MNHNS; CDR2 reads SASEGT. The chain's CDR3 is CASTLTGDGTEAFF. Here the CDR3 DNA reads TGTGCCAGCACCCTGACAGGGGATGGCACTGAAGCTTTCTTT.

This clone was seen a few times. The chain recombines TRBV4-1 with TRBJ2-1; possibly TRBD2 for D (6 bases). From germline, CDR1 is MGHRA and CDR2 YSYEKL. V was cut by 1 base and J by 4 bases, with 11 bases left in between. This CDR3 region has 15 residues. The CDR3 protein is CASSQGGLQYNEQFF. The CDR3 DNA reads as TGCGCCAGCAGCCAAGGGGGACTCCAATACAATGAGCAGTTCTTC.

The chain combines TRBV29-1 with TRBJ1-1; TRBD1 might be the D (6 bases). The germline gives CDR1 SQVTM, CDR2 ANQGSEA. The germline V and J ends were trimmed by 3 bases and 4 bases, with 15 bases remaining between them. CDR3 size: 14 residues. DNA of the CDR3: TGCAGCGTTGACCAACAGGGCATTGGCACTGAAGCTTTCTTT. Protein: CSVDQQGIGTEAFF.

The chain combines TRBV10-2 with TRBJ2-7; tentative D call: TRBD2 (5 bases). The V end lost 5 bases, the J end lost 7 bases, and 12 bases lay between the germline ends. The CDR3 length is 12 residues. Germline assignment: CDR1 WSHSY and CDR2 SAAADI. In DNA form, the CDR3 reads TGCGCCAGCAGTTCGACGGGGTGGGAGCAGTACTTC. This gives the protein CASSSTGWEQYF.

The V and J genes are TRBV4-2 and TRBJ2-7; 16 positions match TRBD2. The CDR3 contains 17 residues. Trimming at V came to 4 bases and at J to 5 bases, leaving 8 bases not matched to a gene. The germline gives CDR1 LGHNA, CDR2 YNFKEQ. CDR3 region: CASSRGTSGRAVDEQYF. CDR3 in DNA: TGTGCCAGCAGCCGGGGGACTAGCGGGAGGGCCGTGGACGAGCAGTACTTC.

DNA for the CDR3: TGTGCCAGCTCACCACTCAGGTTCCAGCATTCACCGAACACTGAAGCTTTCTTT. Translated, it gives CASSPLRFQHSPNTEAFF. This chain joins TRBV18 and TRBJ1-1; D not certain. Germline V CDR1 and CDR2: KGHSH, LQKENI. Trimming removed 1 base from V and 1 base from J, with 19 bases in between. The CDR3 is 18 residues long.

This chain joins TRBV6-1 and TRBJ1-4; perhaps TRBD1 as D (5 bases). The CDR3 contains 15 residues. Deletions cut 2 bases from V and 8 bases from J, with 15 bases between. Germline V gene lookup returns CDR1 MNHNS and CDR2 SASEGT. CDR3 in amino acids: CASSERDSSGEKLFF. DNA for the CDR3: TGTGCCAGCAGTGAAAGGGACTCTTCCGGCGAAAAACTGTTTTTT.

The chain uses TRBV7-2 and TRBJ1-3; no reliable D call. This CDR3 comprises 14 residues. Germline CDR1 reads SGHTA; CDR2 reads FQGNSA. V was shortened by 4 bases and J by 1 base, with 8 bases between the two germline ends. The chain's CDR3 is CASSSRTSGNTIYF. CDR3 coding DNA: TGTGCCAGCAGCTCTAGGACTTCTGGAAACACCATATATTTT. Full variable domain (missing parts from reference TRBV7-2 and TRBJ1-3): GAGVSQSPSNKVTEKGKDVELRCDPISGHTALYWYRQSLGQGLEFLIYFQGNSAPDKSGLPSDRFSAERTGGSVSTLTIQRTQQEDSAVYLCASSSRTSGNTIYFGEGSWLTVV.

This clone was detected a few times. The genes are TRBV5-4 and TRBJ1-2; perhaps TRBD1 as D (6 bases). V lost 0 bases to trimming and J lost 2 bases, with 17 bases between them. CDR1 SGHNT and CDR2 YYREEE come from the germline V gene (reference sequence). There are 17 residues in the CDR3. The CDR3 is CASSLAGRGFLNYGYTF. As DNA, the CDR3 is TGTGCCAGCAGCTTGGCAGGCAGGGGATTTTTGAACTATGGCTACACCTTC.